The rows below give T cell receptor beta chains drawn from one sample of a study of cytomegalovirus exposure and HLA in healthy donors. Data came from immunoSEQ multiplex PCR; TCRdb stores just in-frame clones and leaves some out. The sample records some 150,000 clones, roughly 80% being singletons. Sequencing was done on a sample of PBMCs. These receptors all stem from a woman between 35 and 50 years old in good health and CMV-seropositive. Each CDR3 is given with its conserved first and last residue. D genes are given only for firm matches. Where a row states a size, it is once, few, many or the class of an expanded clone; other rows omit it.

V	J	size	D	CDR3	DNA
TRBV23-1	TRBJ1-1	NA	NA	CASLSWRGWMNTEAFF	TGCGCCAGCTTATCATGGCGAGGTTGGATGAACACTGAAGCTTTCTTT
TRBV27	TRBJ2-2	NA	TRBD2	CASSKGISGGYGTGELFF	TGTGCCAGCTCCAAAGGGATTAGCGGGGGTTATGGCACCGGGGAGCTGTTTTTT
TRBV4-1	TRBJ1-3	NA	TRBD1	CASSQVGTAGNTIYF	TGCGCCAGCAGCCAAGTCGGGACAGCGGGAAACACCATATATTTT
TRBV10-3	TRBJ2-1	NA	NA	CASRSGAGLSYNEQFF	TGTGCCTCCCGTTCCGGGGCGGGATTAAGCTACAATGAGCAGTTCTTC
TRBV7-9	TRBJ1-1	few	NA	CASSLGGLPEAFF	TGTGCCAGCAGCTTAGGGGGGCTCCCTGAAGCTTTCTTT
TRBV2	TRBJ1-1	NA	NA	CASSEKVWATEAFF	TGTGCCAGCAGTGAAAAGGTCTGGGCCACTGAAGCTTTCTTT
TRBV10-2	TRBJ1-2	NA	NA	CASSPGYGYTF	TGCGCCAGCAGTCCAGGCTATGGCTACACCTTC
TRBV7-9	TRBJ2-7	few	NA	CASSFSGGPGVEQYF	TGTGCCAGCAGCTTTTCCGGGGGTCCGGGTGTTGAGCAGTACTTC
TRBV5-6	TRBJ2-7	NA	TRBD1	CASSFWDRVYEQYF	TGTGCCAGCAGCTTTTGGGACAGGGTCTACGAGCAGTACTTC
TRBV5-1	TRBJ2-7	NA	NA	CASSLTATAYEQYF	TGCGCCAGCAGCTTAACAGCTACTGCCTACGAGCAGTACTTC
TRBV6-5	TRBJ2-7	NA	TRBD1	CASSRGQGSYEQYF	TGTGCCAGCAGTCGGGGACAGGGTTCCTACGAGCAGTACTTC
TRBV18	TRBJ1-5	NA	NA	CASSVGQNQPQHF	TGTGCCAGCTCGGTAGGACAGAATCAGCCCCAGCATTTT
TRBV7-9	TRBJ2-3	NA	TRBD2	CASTRRVASGGVYTDTQYF	TGTGCCAGCACAAGACGGGTTGCTAGCGGGGGTGTCTACACAGATACGCAGTATTTT
TRBV4-1	TRBJ2-7	few	TRBD2	CASSQDLGGSPYEQYF	TGCGCCAGCAGCCAAGATCTCGGGGGGTCCCCCTACGAGCAGTACTTC
TRBV2	TRBJ1-2	NA	TRBD1	CASQRDRGRGYTF	TGTGCCAGTCAACGGGACAGGGGGAGAGGCTACACCTTC
TRBV10-3	TRBJ2-2	NA	TRBD1	CAIRGTGYTGELFF	TGTGCCATCAGGGGGACAGGCTACACCGGGGAGCTGTTTTTT
TRBV28	TRBJ1-2	NA	NA	CASSFPDGFHYGYTF	TGTGCCAGCAGTTTCCCCGACGGGTTTCACTATGGCTACACCTTC
TRBV12-5	TRBJ2-1	NA	TRBD2	CASLSGGAGNEQFF	TGTGCTAGCCTTAGCGGGGGGGCCGGTAATGAGCAGTTCTTC
TRBV6-5	TRBJ1-5	few	TRBD1	CASSSTGSNQPQHF	TGTGCCAGCAGTTCGACAGGGTCTAATCAGCCCCAGCATTTT
TRBV19	TRBJ1-3	NA	NA	CASYRRGSSGNTIYF	TGTGCCTCCTATCGGAGGGGAAGCTCTGGAAACACCATATATTTT
TRBV11-2	TRBJ2-7	NA	TRBD2	CASSATSGGAGYEQYF	TGTGCCAGCAGCGCTACTAGCGGGGGGGCAGGCTACGAGCAGTACTTC
TRBV6-1	TRBJ1-3	NA	NA	CASRQELAGNTIYF	TGTGCCAGCAGACAGGAACTTGCTGGAAACACCATATATTTT
TRBV30	TRBJ2-1	NA	TRBD1	CAWSRGQLNNEQFF	TGTGCCTGGAGTAGGGGGCAGCTCAACAATGAGCAGTTCTTC
TRBV28	TRBJ1-5	NA	TRBD1	CASRPGTASNQPQHF	TGTGCCAGCAGGCCCGGGACAGCAAGCAATCAGCCCCAGCATTTT
TRBV12-1	TRBJ2-5	once	NA	CASSRPGCAGGLRETQYF	TGTGCCAGCAGCCGCCCGGGGTGTGCGGGGGGGCTCAGAGAGACCCAGTACTTC
TRBV18	TRBJ1-6	NA	NA	CASSPKAGNNSPLHF	TGTGCCAGCTCACCTAAGGCGGGTAATAATTCACCCCTCCACTTT